The rows below give T cell receptor beta chains drawn from one sample of a study of blood T cell repertoires in COVID-19. Produced via immunoSEQ multiplex PCR; TCRdb's table is partial and in-frame only. The repertoire consists of 75,000 to 80,000 clones, with around 84% occurring once and the leading ten covering 9.5% to 12%. Sequenced material: peripheral blood. These receptors originate from a man between 60 and 75 years old with COVID-19, enrolled during active disease. Both conserved end residues are part of each CDR3. The D gene is left open where the match is weak. Clone size is shown for a subset of rows, as once, few, many or a class of expanded clone.

-	-	TRBV7-9	TRBJ1-1	CASSPGKDSLSNTEAFF	TGTGCCAGCAGCCCGGGGAAGGACAGCCTTTCGAACACTGAAGCTTTCTTT
TRBD1	-	TRBV6-1	TRBJ1-5	CASSDPQGAGPGQPQHF	TGTGCCAGCAGTGACCCCCAGGGGGCAGGGCCCGGTCAGCCCCAGCATTTT
TRBD1	-	TRBV9	TRBJ2-1	CASSVTGDVFYNEQFF	TGTGCCAGCAGCGTGACAGGGGACGTTTTCTACAATGAGCAGTTCTTC
TRBD1	-	TRBV27	TRBJ2-1	CASSRQGLDNEQFF	TGTGCCAGCAGTCGACAGGGTCTGGACAATGAGCAGTTCTTC
-	once	TRBV18	TRBJ1-1	CASSPGEMNTEAFF	TGTGCCAGCTCGCCGGGGGAGATGAACACTGAAGCTTTCTTT
TRBD1	few	TRBV6-5	TRBJ1-2	CASLTGANYGYTF	TGTGCCAGCCTGACAGGGGCTAACTATGGCTACACCTTC
TRBD1	-	TRBV28	TRBJ1-2	CASSLVTGAGYTF	TGTGCCAGCAGTTTAGTTACAGGGGCCGGCTACACCTTC
-	-	TRBV21-1	TRBJ2-1	CASSKGKISTSGVGNEQFF	TGTGCCAGCAGCAAAGGGAAAATTTCTACTAGCGGGGTTGGAAATGAGCAGTTCTTC
-	-	TRBV5-1	TRBJ1-1	CASSLESPNTEAFF	TGCGCCAGCAGCTTGGAGAGCCCGAACACTGAAGCTTTCTTT
-	-	TRBV2	TRBJ2-7	CASRRTASYEQYF	TGTGCCAGCAGGAGGACAGCCTCCTACGAGCAGTACTTC
-	-	TRBV5-5	TRBJ1-2	CASSLGQGRHYGYTF	TGTGCCAGCAGCTTGGGTCAGGGGCGCCACTATGGCTACACCTTC
-	-	TRBV3-1/TRBV3-2	TRBJ1-5	CASSQGRVGQPQHF	TGTGCCAGCAGCCAAGGGCGGGTGGGGCAGCCCCAGCATTTT
-	-	TRBV7-9	TRBJ1-2	CASSLAGGYGYTF	TGTGCCAGCAGCTTAGCAGGGGGCTATGGCTACACCTTC
TRBD1	-	TRBV3-1/TRBV3-2	TRBJ1-2	CASSTDRVGYTF	TGTGCCAGCAGCACCGACAGGGTTGGCTACACCTTC
-	-	TRBV5-1	TRBJ2-3	CASSSTTSTDTQYF	TGCGCCAGCAGCTCTACTACTAGCACAGATACGCAGTATTTT
TRBD1	-	TRBV5-1	TRBJ1-2	CASSATPGTGRGYTF	TGCGCCAGCAGCGCCACCCCCGGGACAGGACGGGGCTACACCTTC
-	once	TRBV30	TRBJ2-3	CACQYRVSTDTQYF	TGTGCCTGCCAATACAGGGTCTCCACAGATACGCAGTATTTT
TRBD2	few	TRBV7-9	TRBJ2-7	CASRSLAGSYEQYF	TGTGCCAGCAGGTCATTAGCGGGCTCCTACGAGCAGTACTTC
-	once	TRBV18	TRBJ1-6	CASSPGGHSYNSPLHF	TGTGCCAGCTCCCCGGGGGGCCACTCCTATAATTCACCCCTCCACTTT
TRBD1	-	TRBV19	TRBJ1-2	CASSSGTGSRNYGYTF	TGTGCCAGTAGTTCCGGGACAGGAAGTCGTAACTATGGCTACACCTTC
TRBD1	-	TRBV2	TRBJ1-2	CASGDRGTPGYTF	TGTGCCAGCGGGGACAGGGGTACTCCTGGCTACACCTTC
-	-	TRBV5-1	TRBJ2-7	CASSWAVGGNEQYF	TGCGCCAGCAGCTGGGCCGTGGGAGGAAACGAGCAGTACTTC
-	-	TRBV2	TRBJ2-2	CASRVPAGTGELFF	TGTGCCAGCAGAGTACCCGCAGGGACCGGGGAGCTGTTTTTT
-	-	TRBV18	TRBJ1-3	CASSPWTVRNTIYF	TGTGCCAGCTCACCCTGGACAGTTCGAAACACCATATATTTT
TRBD2	-	TRBV18	TRBJ2-1	CASSPPGLANNEQFF	TGTGCCAGCTCACCACCGGGACTAGCTAACAATGAGCAGTTCTTC
TRBD2	-	TRBV6-1	TRBJ2-3	CASSDQTSGITDTQYF	TGTGCCAGCAGTGACCAGACTAGCGGGATCACAGATACGCAGTATTTT
TRBD1	-	TRBV2	TRBJ2-5	CASSTRQGRETQYF	TGTGCCAGCAGTACAAGACAGGGCCGAGAGACCCAGTACTTC
TRBD2	-	TRBV24-1	TRBJ2-3	CATSAPTSGGSTDTQYF	TGTGCCACCAGTGCCCCGACTAGCGGGGGCTCCACAGATACGCAGTATTTT
TRBD2	once	TRBV29-1	TRBJ2-3	CSIAPSGSDDTQYF	TGCAGCATTGCCCCTAGCGGGAGCGACGATACGCAGTATTTT
TRBD2	once	TRBV2	TRBJ2-3	CASNSLAGGDTQYF	TGTGCCAGCAACTCCCTAGCGGGGGGAGATACGCAGTATTTT
-	-	TRBV24-1	TRBJ2-5	CATSDRLAETQYF	TGTGCCACCAGTGACAGGCTAGCGGAGACCCAGTACTTC